Each of the 22 T cell receptor beta chains below was sequenced from the same sample in a study of T-cell memory formation after mild COVID-19. TCRdb recomputed calls from the 5' RACE reads with MiXCR, one row per CDR3 protein. The table has approximately 290,000 distinct CDR3 sequences, approximately 8.4% seen once; the top ten hold about 20%. The sample comprised PBMCs or a T cell subset sorted from them (not recorded which). The receptors shown here come from a man aged 18 to 30 who had mild COVID-19 (a few samples of this study predate the infection). Cell type and time point are not known.

The table lists this clonotype with a few counts. The V and J genes are TRBV28 and TRBJ2-7; D not certain. CDR3 length: 12 residues. The ends were cut back, 3 bases at V and 0 bases at J, with 3 bases in the middle. Germline V gene sequence: CDR1 MDHEN, CDR2 SYDVKM. Here the CDR3 DNA reads TGTGCCAGCAGTTTGCCCTCCTACGAGCAGTACGTC. This gives the protein CASSLPSYEQYV.

This clonotype showed up just a few times. The V and J genes are TRBV20-1 and TRBJ2-7; D is possibly TRBD1 (5 bases). The V gene lost 3 bases and the J gene lost 2 bases, with 11 bases spanning the gap. There are 13 residues in the CDR3. Per germline, CDR1 DFQATT and CDR2 SNEGSKA (reference sequence). CDR3 sequence reads: CSASDLGAYEQYF. CDR3 nucleotide sequence: TGCAGTGCTAGCGACTTAGGGGCCTACGAGCAGTACTTC.

The genes are TRBV7-2 and TRBJ2-1; D could derive from TRBD1 or TRBD2 (6 bases each). The CDR3 contains 17 residues. CDR1 SGHTA and CDR2 FQGNSA come from the germline V gene. V was shortened by 2 bases and J by 5 bases, with 19 bases between the two germline ends. CDR3 loop: CASSLQGPFGGNNEQFF. The CDR3 DNA reads as TGTGCCAGCAGCTTACAGGGGCCCTTTGGGGGGAACAATGAGCAGTTCTTC.

This clonotype showed up many times. The CDR3 here is CASSRVVNTEAFF. The CDR3 nucleotides are TGTGCCAGCAGCCGAGTTGTGAACACTGAAGCTTTCTTT. The chain uses TRBV11-1 and TRBJ1-1; no clear D. V was trimmed by 5 bases and J by 0 bases, leaving 7 bases between them. This CDR3 contains 13 residues. CDR1 and CDR2 (germline): SGHAT, FQDESV (reference sequence).

This clonotype was counted ten times or more. The genes are TRBV18 and TRBJ1-6, with D tentatively TRBD1 (6 bases). Looked up from germline, CDR1 is KGHSH and CDR2 is LQKENI. V was cut by 3 bases and J by 8 bases, with 11 bases left in between. This CDR3 contains 14 residues. CDR3 amino acids: CASSPGAAHSPLHF. The CDR3, as DNA: TGTGCCAGCTCACCGGGGGCCGCCCATTCACCCCTCCACTTT.

The chain couples TRBV19 to TRBJ2-3; the match to TRBD1 covers 8 bases. This CDR3 spans 15 amino acids. V gave up 2 bases and J gave up 0 bases; unmatched junction bases: 1. The V gene's germline CDR1 is LNHDA and CDR2 SQIVND (reference sequence). CDR3: CASSITGGSTDTQYF. The CDR3 DNA follows: TGTGCCAGTAGTATAACAGGGGGTAGCACAGATACGCAGTATTTT. Using reference TRBV19 and TRBJ2-3 for the parts outside the CDR3, the full variable domain is DGGITQSPKYLFRKEGQNVTLSCEQNLNHDAMYWYRQDPGQGLRLIYYSQIVNDFQKGDIAEGYSVSREKKESFPLTVTSAQKNPTAFYLCASSITGGSTDTQYFGPGTRLTVL.

This rearrangement joins TRBV6-6 to TRBJ1-1; 10 bases fit TRBD1. The trim removed 2 bases at V and 2 bases at J, leaving 5 bases unmatched. The CDR3 runs to 16 residues. Per germline, CDR1 MNHNY and CDR2 SVGAGI (reference sequence). The CDR3 is CASSYRDRGPNTEAFF. Here the CDR3 DNA reads TGTGCCAGCAGTTACCGTGACAGGGGGCCTAACACTGAAGCTTTCTTT.

This clonotype was counted a few times. The DNA of the CDR3 is TGCAGTGTAGGAGGGAGAGAGACCCAGTACTTC. Its translation is CSVGGRETQYF. The chain employs TRBV20-1 and TRBJ2-5, with D perhaps matching TRBD2 (6 bases). This CDR3 is built from 11 residues. Germline CDR1 DFQATT, CDR2 SNEGSKA (reference sequence). Trimming stripped 7 bases from V and 4 bases from J, with 10 bases between.

The J gene is TRBJ2-5, the V gene TRBV28, with 8 nucleotides matching TRBD2. This CDR3 has 15 residues. The V and J ends lost 5 bases and 4 bases, in that order; junction bases with no gene match: 9. CDR1 is MDHEN and CDR2 is SYDVKM in the germline V gene. This CDR3 is CASSKSGGGLETQYF. CDR3 nucleotide sequence: TGTGCCAGCAGTAAAAGCGGGGGCGGGCTAGAGACCCAGTACTTC.

This clonotype was seen ten or more times. V and J are TRBV24-1 and TRBJ2-3, with 8 bases aligning to TRBD2. The V gene end was trimmed by 4 bases and the J gene end by 4 bases; junction bases not matched to a gene: 9. Per the germline V gene, CDR1 is KGHDR and CDR2 is SFDVKD. The CDR3 sequence is 16 residues long. The CDR3 bases are TGTGCCACCAGTGACACTCGGGGTAGCGGGGCAGATACGCAGTATTTT. Its translation: CATSDTRGSGADTQYF.

This clonotype appeared a few times. The genes are TRBV5-1 and TRBJ2-3; D gene uncertain. The length of the CDR3 is 16 residues. V lost 0 bases, J lost 0 bases, and 11 bases lay in between. Germline CDR1 is SGHRS and CDR2 is YFSETQ. As DNA, the CDR3 is TGCGCCAGCAGCTTGGGGGTTAGTTGGAGCACAGATACGCAGTATTTT. Residues: CASSLGVSWSTDTQYF.

This clonotype occurred a few times. This chain connects TRBV12-3 or TRBV12-4 to TRBJ1-1; D is unresolved. The CDR3 runs to 11 residues. The V and J ends lost 3 bases and 6 bases respectively, with 5 bases between them. CDR3 amino acids: CASSFVAEAFF. In nucleotides, the CDR3 is TGTGCCAGCAGTTTCGTCGCTGAAGCTTTCTTT.

This clonotype was detected only a few times. The V and J genes are TRBV20-1 and TRBJ1-2; perhaps TRBD1 as D (5 bases). V was clipped by 3 bases and J by 2 bases, with 16 bases between them. The CDR3 length is 15 residues. Germline lookup yields CDR1 DFQATT and CDR2 SNEGSKA (reference sequence). CDR3 nucleotide sequence: TGCAGTGCTAGGAGGAGTACAGGACCGAACTATGGCTACACCTTC. It yields the protein CSARRSTGPNYGYTF.

This clonotype was seen a handful of times. The chain joins TRBV9 to TRBJ1-2; TRBD1 matches 7 bases. The trim removed 0 bases at V and 11 bases at J, leaving 10 bases unmatched. Germline V gives CDR1 SGDLS, CDR2 YYNGEE. The CDR3 is 14 amino acids. For the CDR3, the DNA is TGTGCCAGCAGCGTAGAAAACAGGGGCGAAAAGTACACCTTC. Amino acid sequence: CASSVENRGEKYTF.

The rearrangement links TRBV12-3 or TRBV12-4 to TRBJ2-3; D is possibly TRBD2 (7 bases). V lost 1 base and J 4 bases, leaving 9 bases between the germline ends. The CDR3 contains 14 residues. CDR3 sequence (DNA): TGTGCCAGCAGTTTAGGGGGGGGGCCAGATACGCAGTATTTT. Amino acid sequence: CASSLGGGPDTQYF.

The chain combines TRBV12-3 or TRBV12-4 with TRBJ2-3, with TRBD1 as a possible D gene (6 bases). The CDR3 runs 15 residues. V was shortened by 5 bases and J by 5 bases, with 17 bases between the two germline ends. The CDR3 is CASSAPGTKGDTQYF. The DNA for the CDR3 is TGTGCCAGCAGTGCCCCTGGGACAAAGGGAGATACGCAGTATTTT.

This rearrangement joins TRBV5-1 to TRBJ2-7; D remains ambiguous. Germline values: CDR1 SGHRS, CDR2 YFSETQ. The V and J ends lost 0 bases and 4 bases respectively, with 20 bases between them. The CDR3 is 17 amino acids. CDR3 sequence: CASSLVPGLGSVYEQYF. The CDR3 DNA follows: TGCGCCAGCAGCTTGGTGCCCGGCTTGGGGTCGGTTTACGAGCAGTACTTC.

This clonotype was detected many times. This chain connects TRBV12-3 or TRBV12-4 to TRBJ2-2; TRBD2 is a possible D gene (5 bases). V lost 2 bases and J lost 4, with 8 bases in between. This CDR3 spans 14 amino acids. As DNA, the CDR3 is TGTGCCAGCAGTTTAAGGGAGAGCACCGGGGAGCTGTTTTTT. Protein product: CASSLRESTGELFF.

This chain uses TRBV20-1 with TRBJ1-1; D gene unclear. CDR3 length: 14 residues. Germline V gene sequence: CDR1 DFQATT, CDR2 SNEGSKA (reference sequence). V lost 3 bases and J lost 5, with 16 bases in between. The CDR3 loop reads CSARKRAGGTEAFF. Here the CDR3 DNA reads TGCAGTGCTAGGAAGCGGGCGGGAGGGACTGAAGCTTTCTTT.

In this sample, this clonotype turned up a few times. The genes are TRBV25-1 and TRBJ1-1; 10 bases line up with TRBD1. CDR1 and CDR2 (germline): MGHDK, SYGVNS. J lost 5 bases, V lost 4 bases, and 1 base had no gene match. This CDR3 spans 13 amino acids. The CDR3 region is CASSGQGATEAFF. The CDR3 DNA is TGTGCCAGCAGTGGACAGGGGGCTACTGAAGCTTTCTTT.

This rearrangement joins TRBV5-1 to TRBJ2-2; D may be TRBD2 (5 bases). Trimming took 0 bases from V and 1 from J, leaving 10 bases between them. Germline assignment: CDR1 SGHRS and CDR2 YFSETQ. CDR3 length: 16 residues. The CDR3 region is CASSLEAGVNTGELFF. In DNA form, the CDR3 reads TGCGCCAGCAGCTTGGAGGCCGGGGTGAACACCGGGGAGCTGTTTTTT.

The chain carries TRBV27 and TRBJ1-2; TRBD1 agrees at 7 bases. J lost 1 base, V lost 5 bases, and 7 bases had no gene match. The CDR3 loop spans 15 amino acids. Germline V gene lookup returns CDR1 MNHEY and CDR2 SMNVEV (reference sequence). The CDR3 spells CASSPGQEINYGYTF. DNA of the CDR3: TGTGCCAGCAGTCCCGGACAGGAAATTAACTATGGCTACACCTTC.